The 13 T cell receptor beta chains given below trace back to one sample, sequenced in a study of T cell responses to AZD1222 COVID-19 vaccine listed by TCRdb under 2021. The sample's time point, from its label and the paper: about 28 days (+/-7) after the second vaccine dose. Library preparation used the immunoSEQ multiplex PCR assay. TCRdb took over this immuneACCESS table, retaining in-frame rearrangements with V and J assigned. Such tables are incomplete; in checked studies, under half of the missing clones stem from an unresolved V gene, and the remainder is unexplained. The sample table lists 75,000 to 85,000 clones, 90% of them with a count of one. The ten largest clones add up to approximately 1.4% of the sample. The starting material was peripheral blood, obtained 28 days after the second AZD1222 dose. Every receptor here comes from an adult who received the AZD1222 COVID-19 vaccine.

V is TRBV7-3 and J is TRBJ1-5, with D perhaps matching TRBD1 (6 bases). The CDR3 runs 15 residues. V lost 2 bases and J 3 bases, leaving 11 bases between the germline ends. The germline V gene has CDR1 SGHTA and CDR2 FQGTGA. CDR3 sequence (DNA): TGTGCCAGCAGCTTAGCTGGGGGCTTCAATCAGCCCCAGCATTTT. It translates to CASSLAGGFNQPQHF.

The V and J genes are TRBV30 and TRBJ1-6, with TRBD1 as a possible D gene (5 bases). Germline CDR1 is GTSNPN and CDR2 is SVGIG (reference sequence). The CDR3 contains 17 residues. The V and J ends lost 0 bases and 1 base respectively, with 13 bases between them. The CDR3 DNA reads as TGTGCCTGGAGTGTAAGCGGGGGTAGGTCCTATAATTCACCCCTCCACTTT. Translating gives CAWSVSGGRSYNSPLHF.

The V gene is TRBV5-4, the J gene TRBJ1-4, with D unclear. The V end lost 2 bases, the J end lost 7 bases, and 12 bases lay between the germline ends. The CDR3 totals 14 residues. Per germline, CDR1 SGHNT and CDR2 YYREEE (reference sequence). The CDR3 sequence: CASSLDAGSEKLFF. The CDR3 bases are TGTGCCAGCAGCTTAGATGCTGGTAGTGAAAAACTGTTTTTT.

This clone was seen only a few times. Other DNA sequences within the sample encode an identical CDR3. CDR3 DNA: TGTGCCAGCAGTTCTTACACGTACCTCTATAATTCACCCCTCCACTTT. It is translated as CASSSYTYLYNSPLHF. The chain carries TRBV6-5 and TRBJ1-6; D is uncertain. Germline V gene sequence: CDR1 MNHEY, CDR2 SVGAGI. The CDR3 runs 16 residues. Trimming removed 4 bases at V and 3 bases at J, with 13 bases between.

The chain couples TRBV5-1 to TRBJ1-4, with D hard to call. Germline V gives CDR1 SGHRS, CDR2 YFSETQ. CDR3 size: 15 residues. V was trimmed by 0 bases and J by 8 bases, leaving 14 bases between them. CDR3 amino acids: CASSLAGREREKLFF. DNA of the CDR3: TGCGCCAGCAGCTTGGCCGGGAGGGAGAGGGAAAAACTGTTTTTT.

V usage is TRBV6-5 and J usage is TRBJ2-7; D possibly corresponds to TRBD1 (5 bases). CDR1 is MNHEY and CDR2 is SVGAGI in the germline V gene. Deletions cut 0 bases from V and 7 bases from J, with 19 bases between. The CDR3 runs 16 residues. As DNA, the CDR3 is TGTGCCAGCAGTTACTCCCAAAGAAGGGGAACGACAGAGCAGTACTTC. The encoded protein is CASSYSQRRGTTEQYF.

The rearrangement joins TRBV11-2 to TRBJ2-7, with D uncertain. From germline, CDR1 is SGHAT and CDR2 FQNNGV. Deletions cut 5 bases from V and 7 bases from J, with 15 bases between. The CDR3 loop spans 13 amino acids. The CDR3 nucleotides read TGTGCCAGCAGCCCAGACGGATCCCGAGAGCAGTACTTC. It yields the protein CASSPDGSREQYF. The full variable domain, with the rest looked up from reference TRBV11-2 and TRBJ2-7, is EAGVAQSPRYKIIEKRQSVAFWCNPISGHATLYWYQQILGQGPKLLIQFQNNGVVDDSQLPKDRFSAERLKGVDSTLKIQPAKLEDSAVYLCASSPDGSREQYFGPGTRLTVT.

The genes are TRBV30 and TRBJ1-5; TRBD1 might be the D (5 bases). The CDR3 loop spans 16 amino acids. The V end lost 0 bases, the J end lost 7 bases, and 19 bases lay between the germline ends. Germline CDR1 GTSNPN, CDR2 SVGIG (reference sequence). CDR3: CAWSVPNGSGRQPQHF. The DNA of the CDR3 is TGTGCCTGGAGTGTACCTAATGGCTCAGGGCGACAGCCCCAGCATTTT. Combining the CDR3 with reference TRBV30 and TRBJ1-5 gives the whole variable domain SQTIHQWPATLVQPVGSPLSLECTVEGTSNPNLYWYRQAAGRGLQLLFYSVGIGQISSEVPQNLSASRPQDRQFILSSKKLLLSDSGFYLCAWSVPNGSGRQPQHFGDGTRLSIL.

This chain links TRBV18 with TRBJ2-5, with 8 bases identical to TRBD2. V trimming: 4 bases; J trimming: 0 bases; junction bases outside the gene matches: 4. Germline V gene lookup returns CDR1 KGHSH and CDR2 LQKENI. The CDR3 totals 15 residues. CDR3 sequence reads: CASSLSGANQETQYF. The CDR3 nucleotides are TGTGCCAGCTCACTTAGCGGGGCAAACCAAGAGACCCAGTACTTC.

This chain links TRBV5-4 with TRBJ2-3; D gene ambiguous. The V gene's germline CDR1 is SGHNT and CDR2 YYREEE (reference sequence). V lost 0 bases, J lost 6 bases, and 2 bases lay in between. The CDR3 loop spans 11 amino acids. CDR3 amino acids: CASSLGDTQYF. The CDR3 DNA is TGTGCCAGCAGCTTGGGGGATACGCAGTATTTT.

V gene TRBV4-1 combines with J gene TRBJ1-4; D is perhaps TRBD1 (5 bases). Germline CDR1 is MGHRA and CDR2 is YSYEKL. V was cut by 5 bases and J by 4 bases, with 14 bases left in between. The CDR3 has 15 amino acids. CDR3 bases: TGCGCCAGCAGCTCTCAGGGACCGGTTAATGAAAAACTGTTTTTT. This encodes CASSSQGPVNEKLFF.

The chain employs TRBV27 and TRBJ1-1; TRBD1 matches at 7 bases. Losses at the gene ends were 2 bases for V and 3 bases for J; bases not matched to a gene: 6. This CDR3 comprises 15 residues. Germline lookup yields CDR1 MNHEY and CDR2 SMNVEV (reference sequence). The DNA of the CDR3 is TGTGCCAGCAGTTTAGGGCCAGGGGGAGACACTGAAGCTTTCTTT. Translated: CASSLGPGGDTEAFF.

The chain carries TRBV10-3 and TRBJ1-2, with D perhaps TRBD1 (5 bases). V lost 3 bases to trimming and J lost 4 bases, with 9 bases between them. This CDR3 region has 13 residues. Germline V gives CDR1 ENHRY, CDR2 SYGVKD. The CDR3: CAISDLGTYGYTF. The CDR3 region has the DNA TGTGCCATCAGTGATCTGGGGACCTATGGCTACACCTTC.